This T cell receptor beta chain was captured by sequencing in a study of technical replicates of blood from a handful of donors. The data were produced by immunoSEQ multiplex PCR, yet TCRdb's version contains in-frame clones alone and is incomplete. The sample includes some 70,000 clones, 80% to 95% of them seen just once. This clone appeared a single time. Germline V CDR1 and CDR2: SGHRS, YFSETQ. Trimming took off 2 bases at V and 8 bases at J, with 10 bases between the two ends. The CDR3 totals 12 residues. The source material was PBMCs. The sequence came from a human donor in good health. Some clones in this sample may be carry-over from other donors' samples. The chain has TRBV5-1 and TRBJ1-2; D unclear. The CDR3 sequence is CASSLDRGGYTF. CDR3 coding DNA: TGCGCCAGCAGCTTAGACCGGGGAGGCTACACCTTC.